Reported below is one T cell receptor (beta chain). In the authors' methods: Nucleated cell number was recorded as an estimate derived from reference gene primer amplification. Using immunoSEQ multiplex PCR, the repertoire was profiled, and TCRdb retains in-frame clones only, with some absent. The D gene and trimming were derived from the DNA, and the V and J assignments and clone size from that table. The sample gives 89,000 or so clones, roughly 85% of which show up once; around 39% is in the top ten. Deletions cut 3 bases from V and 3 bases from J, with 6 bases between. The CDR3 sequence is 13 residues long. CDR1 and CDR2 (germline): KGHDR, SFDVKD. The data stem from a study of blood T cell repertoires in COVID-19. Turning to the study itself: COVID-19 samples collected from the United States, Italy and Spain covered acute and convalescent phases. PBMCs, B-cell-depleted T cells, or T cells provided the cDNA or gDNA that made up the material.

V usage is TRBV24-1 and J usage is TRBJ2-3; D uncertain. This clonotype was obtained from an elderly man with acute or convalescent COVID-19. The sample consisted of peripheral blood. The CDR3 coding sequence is TGTGCCACCAGTGATCCCGGGACAGATACGCAGTATTTT. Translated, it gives CATSDPGTDTQYF.